This is a list of T cell receptor beta chains from one sample in a study of blood T cells in healthy people across ages. TCRdb processed the 5' RACE reads anew with MiXCR; each CDR3 protein has one entry. The sample shows roughly 1.6 million distinct CDR3 sequences, 30% to 35% of them seen only once. Sequenced sample: blood. These receptors originate from a woman aged 25-40 years in good health. Each CDR3 is given with its conserved first and last residue. Each record gives: D gene, J gene, clone size, V gene, CDR3 protein, CDR3 DNA. The D gene is left open where the match is weak. Only some rows state a clone size, as once, few, many or a class for expanded clones.

NA | TRBJ1-2 | NA | TRBV10-3 | CAISEFKEGPYGYTF | TGTGCCATCAGTGAATTCAAAGAGGGACCTTATGGCTACACCTTC
NA | TRBJ2-3 | NA | TRBV2 | CAGGRDRVGTDTQYF | TGTGCCGGGGGGCGCGACAGGGTGGGCACAGATACGCAGTATTTT
NA | TRBJ1-5 | NA | TRBV20-1 | CSARNRDQPQHF | TGCAGTGCTAGGAACAGGGATCAGCCCCAGCATTTT
NA | TRBJ1-1 | NA | TRBV10-1 | CATPQGNTEAFF | TGCGCCACCCCACAGGGGAACACTGAAGCTTTCTTT
NA | TRBJ1-5 | few | TRBV6-1 | CASSGLTGYQPQHF | TGTGCCAGCAGTGGTCTCACAGGGTATCAGCCCCAGCATTTT
NA | TRBJ2-4 | NA | TRBV6-1 | CASSEIRFRGKNIQYF | TGTGCCAGCAGTGAAATCCGGTTTCGCGGGAAAAACATTCAGTACTTC
TRBD2 | TRBJ2-5 | NA | TRBV20-1 | CSASRGSGADQETQYF | TGCAGTGCTAGTCGGGGTAGCGGGGCAGACCAAGAGACCCAGTACTTC
NA | TRBJ2-1 | few | TRBV5-6 | CASSRDFGEDHEQFF | TGTGCCAGCAGTCGGGACTTCGGGGAGGATCATGAGCAGTTCTTC
NA | TRBJ2-7 | NA | TRBV21-1 | CASSKMVRDISYEQYF | TGTGCCAGCAGCAAGATGGTGCGGGACATCTCCTACGAGCAGTACTTC
TRBD1 | TRBJ2-7 | once | TRBV15 | CTTSRDGTGTEQYF | TGTACCACCAGCAGAGATGGGACAGGGACCGAGCAGTACTTC
TRBD2 | TRBJ2-3 | NA | TRBV12-3/TRBV12-4 | CASSLAGSGLIGDTQYF | TGTGCCAGCAGCCTAGCGGGGTCAGGGCTAATAGGGGATACGCAGTATTTT
TRBD1 | TRBJ1-1 | few | TRBV12-3/TRBV12-4 | CASSLSGTGYTEAFF | TGTGCCAGCAGTTTATCCGGGACAGGGTACACTGAAGCTTTCTTT